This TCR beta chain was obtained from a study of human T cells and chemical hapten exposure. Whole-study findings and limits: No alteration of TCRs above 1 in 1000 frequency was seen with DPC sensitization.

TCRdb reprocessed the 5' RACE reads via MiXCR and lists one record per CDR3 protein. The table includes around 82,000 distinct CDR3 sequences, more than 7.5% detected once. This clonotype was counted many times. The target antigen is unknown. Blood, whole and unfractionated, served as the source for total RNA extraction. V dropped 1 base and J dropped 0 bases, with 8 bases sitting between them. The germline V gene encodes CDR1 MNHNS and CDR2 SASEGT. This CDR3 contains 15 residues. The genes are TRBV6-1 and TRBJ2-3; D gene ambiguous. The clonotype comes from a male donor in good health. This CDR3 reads CASSEEDISTDTQYF. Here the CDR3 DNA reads TGTGCCAGCAGTGAAGAAGACATTAGCACAGATACGCAGTATTTT.